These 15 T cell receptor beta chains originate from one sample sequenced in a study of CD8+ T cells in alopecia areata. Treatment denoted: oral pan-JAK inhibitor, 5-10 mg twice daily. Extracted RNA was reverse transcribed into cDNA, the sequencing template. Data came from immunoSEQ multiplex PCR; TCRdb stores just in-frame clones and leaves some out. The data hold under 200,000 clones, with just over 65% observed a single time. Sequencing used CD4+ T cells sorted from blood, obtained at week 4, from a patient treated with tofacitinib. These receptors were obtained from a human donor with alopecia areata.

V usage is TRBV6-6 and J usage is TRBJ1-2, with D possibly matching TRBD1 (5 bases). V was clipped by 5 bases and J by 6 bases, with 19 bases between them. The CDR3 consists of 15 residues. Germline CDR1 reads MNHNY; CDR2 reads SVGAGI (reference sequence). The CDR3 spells CASSPRQSSYDGYTF. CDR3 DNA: TGTGCCAGCAGTCCCCGACAGAGCTCCTACGATGGCTACACCTTC.

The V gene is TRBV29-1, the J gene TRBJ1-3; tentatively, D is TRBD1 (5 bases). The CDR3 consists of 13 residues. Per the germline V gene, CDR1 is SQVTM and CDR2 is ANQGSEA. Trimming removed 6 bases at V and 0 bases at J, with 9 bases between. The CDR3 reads CSVGRGSGNTIYF. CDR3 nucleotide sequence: TGCAGCGTGGGAAGGGGCTCTGGAAACACCATATATTTT.

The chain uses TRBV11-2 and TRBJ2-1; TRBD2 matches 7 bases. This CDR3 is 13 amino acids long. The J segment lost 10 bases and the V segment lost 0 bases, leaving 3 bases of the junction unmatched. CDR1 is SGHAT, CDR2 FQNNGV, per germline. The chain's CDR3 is CASSLDWRGEQFF. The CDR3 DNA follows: TGTGCCAGCAGCTTAGATTGGCGGGGGGAGCAGTTCTTC.

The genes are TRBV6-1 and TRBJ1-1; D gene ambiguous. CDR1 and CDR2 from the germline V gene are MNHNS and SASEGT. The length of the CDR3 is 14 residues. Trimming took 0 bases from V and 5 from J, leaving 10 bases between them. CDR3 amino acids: CASSEALLQTEAFF. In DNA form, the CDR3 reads TGTGCCAGCAGTGAAGCGCTTCTTCAGACTGAAGCTTTCTTT.

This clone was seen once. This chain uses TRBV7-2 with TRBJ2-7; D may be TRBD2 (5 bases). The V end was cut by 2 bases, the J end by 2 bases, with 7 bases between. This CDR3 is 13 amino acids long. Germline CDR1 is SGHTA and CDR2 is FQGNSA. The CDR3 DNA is TGTGCCAGCAGCTTAAGAGGGACCTACGAGCAGTACTTC. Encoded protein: CASSLRGTYEQYF.

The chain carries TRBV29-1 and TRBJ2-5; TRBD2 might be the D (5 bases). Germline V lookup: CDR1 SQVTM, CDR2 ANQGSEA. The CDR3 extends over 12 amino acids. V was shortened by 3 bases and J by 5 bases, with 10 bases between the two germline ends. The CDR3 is CSVDQASETQYF. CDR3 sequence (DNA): TGCAGCGTTGATCAGGCTAGCGAGACCCAGTACTTC.

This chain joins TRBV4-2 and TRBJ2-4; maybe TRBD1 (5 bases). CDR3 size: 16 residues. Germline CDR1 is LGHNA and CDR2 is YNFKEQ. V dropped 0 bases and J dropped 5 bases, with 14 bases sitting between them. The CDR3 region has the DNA TGTGCCAGCAGCCAAGACTCCTTGACAGTTGAAAACATTCAGTACTTC. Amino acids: CASSQDSLTVENIQYF.

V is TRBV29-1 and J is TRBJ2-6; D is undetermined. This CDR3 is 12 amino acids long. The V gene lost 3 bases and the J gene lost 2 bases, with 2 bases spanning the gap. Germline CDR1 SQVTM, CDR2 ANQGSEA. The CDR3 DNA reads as TGCAGCGTTGATGCTGGGGCCAACGTCCTGACTTTC. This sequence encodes CSVDAGANVLTF.

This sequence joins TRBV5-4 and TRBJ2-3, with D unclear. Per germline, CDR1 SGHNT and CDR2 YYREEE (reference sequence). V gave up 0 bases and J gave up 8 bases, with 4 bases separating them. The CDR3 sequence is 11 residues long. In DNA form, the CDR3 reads TGTGCCAGCAGCTTGGCGAGTACGCAGTATTTT. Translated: CASSLASTQYF.

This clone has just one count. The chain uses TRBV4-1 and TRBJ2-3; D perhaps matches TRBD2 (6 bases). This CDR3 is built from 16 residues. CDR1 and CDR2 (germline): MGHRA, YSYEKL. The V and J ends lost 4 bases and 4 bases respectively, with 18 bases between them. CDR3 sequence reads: CASSPGLASFADTQYF. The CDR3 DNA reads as TGCGCCAGCAGCCCCGGGCTAGCGTCTTTCGCAGATACGCAGTATTTT.

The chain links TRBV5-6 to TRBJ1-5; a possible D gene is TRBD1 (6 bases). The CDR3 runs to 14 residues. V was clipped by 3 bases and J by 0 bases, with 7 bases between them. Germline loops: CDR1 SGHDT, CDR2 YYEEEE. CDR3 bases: TGTGCCAGCAGCTCAGGGGTTAGCAATCAGCCCCAGCATTTT. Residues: CASSSGVSNQPQHF.

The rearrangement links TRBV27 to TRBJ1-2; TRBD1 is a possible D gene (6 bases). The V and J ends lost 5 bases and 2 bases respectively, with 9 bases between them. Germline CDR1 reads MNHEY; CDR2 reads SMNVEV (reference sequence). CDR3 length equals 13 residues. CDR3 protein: CASSPQGNYGYTF. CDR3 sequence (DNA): TGTGCCAGCAGTCCCCAGGGGAACTATGGCTACACCTTC.

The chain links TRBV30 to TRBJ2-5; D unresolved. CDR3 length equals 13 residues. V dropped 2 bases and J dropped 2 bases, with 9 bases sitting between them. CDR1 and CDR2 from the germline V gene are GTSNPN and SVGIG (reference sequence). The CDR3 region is CAWSLRVQETQYF. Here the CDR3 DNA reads TGTGCCTGGAGTCTCCGGGTACAAGAGACCCAGTACTTC. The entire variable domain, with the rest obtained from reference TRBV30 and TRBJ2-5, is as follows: SQTIHQWPATLVQPVGSPLSLECTVEGTSNPNLYWYRQAAGRGLQLLFYSVGIGQISSEVPQNLSASRPQDRQFILSSKKLLLSDSGFYLCAWSLRVQETQYFGPGTRLLVL.

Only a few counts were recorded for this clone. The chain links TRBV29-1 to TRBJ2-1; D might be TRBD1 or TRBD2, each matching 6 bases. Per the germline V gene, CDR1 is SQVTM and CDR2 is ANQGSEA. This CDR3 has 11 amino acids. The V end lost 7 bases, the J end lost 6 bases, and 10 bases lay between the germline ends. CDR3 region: CSGGGGNEQFF. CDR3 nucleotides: TGCAGCGGCGGAGGGGGCAATGAGCAGTTCTTC.

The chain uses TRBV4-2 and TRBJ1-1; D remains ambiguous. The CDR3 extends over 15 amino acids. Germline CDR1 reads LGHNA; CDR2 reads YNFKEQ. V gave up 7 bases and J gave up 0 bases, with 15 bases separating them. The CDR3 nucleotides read TGTGCCAGCAACAGTGGCAGGACCATGAACACTGAAGCTTTCTTT. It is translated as CASNSGRTMNTEAFF.